These 17 T cell receptor beta chains originate from one sample sequenced in a study of cytomegalovirus exposure and HLA in healthy donors. Method: immunoSEQ multiplex PCR; TCRdb's copy keeps in-frame clones and lacks some. The sample contains some 130,000 clones, almost 90% of which appear only once. Sequences were obtained from PBMCs. The receptor source for this set is a man aged 30-40 years in good health and CMV-seronegative.

The chain links TRBV2 to TRBJ2-1; a weak D match, TRBD2 (5 bases). The CDR3 extends over 15 amino acids. Germline V gene sequence: CDR1 SNHLY, CDR2 FYNNEI. Trimming stripped 2 bases from V and 3 bases from J, with 11 bases between. DNA for the CDR3: TGTGCCAGCAGTGAAACCGGGATTAACTACAATGAGCAGTTCTTC. It is translated as CASSETGINYNEQFF.

The gene calls are TRBV6-1 and TRBJ2-1; 12 bases are shared with TRBD2. The length of the CDR3 is 15 residues. Germline CDR1 reads MNHNS; CDR2 reads SASEGT. After removal of 5 bases from V and 6 bases from J, the junction contained 5 bases not matched to a gene. The CDR3 here is CASSPLAGGLNEQFF. In nucleotides, the CDR3 is TGTGCCAGCAGTCCACTAGCGGGAGGCCTCAATGAGCAGTTCTTC.

The chain is built from TRBV4-3 and TRBJ1-3; possibly TRBD1 for D (5 bases). The CDR3 sequence is 17 residues long. Germline loops: CDR1 LGHNA, CDR2 YSLEER. Trimming left V 0 bases short and J 0 bases short, with 12 bases between. CDR3 nucleotides: TGCGCCAGCAGCCAAGATCCGGCAGGGAACTCTGGAAACACCATATATTTT. Its translation: CASSQDPAGNSGNTIYF.

The V gene is TRBV10-3, the J gene TRBJ2-1; 7 bases are shared with TRBD1. Germline CDR1 reads ENHRY; CDR2 reads SYGVKD. V trimming: 3 bases; J trimming: 4 bases; junction bases outside the gene matches: 6. The CDR3 sequence is 15 residues long. This CDR3 is CAISEGTVSYNEQFF. CDR3 in DNA: TGTGCCATCAGTGAAGGGACAGTTTCTTACAATGAGCAGTTCTTC.

The sample holds a few counts of this clone. The chain recombines TRBV14 with TRBJ2-7; D might be TRBD2 (6 bases). V gave up 6 bases and J gave up 7 bases, with 16 bases separating them. This CDR3 region has 13 residues. Germline CDR1 SGHDN, CDR2 FVKESK. The DNA for the CDR3 is TGTGCCAGCAGAACGAGCGGAGGGAGTGAGCAGTACTTC. Amino acid sequence: CASRTSGGSEQYF.

V is TRBV9 and J is TRBJ1-6; unclear D gene. The germline V gene encodes CDR1 SGDLS and CDR2 YYNGEE. V was trimmed by 0 bases and J by 7 bases, leaving 11 bases between them. This CDR3 comprises 15 residues. CDR3 sequence reads: CASSVVSGENSPLHF. The DNA for the CDR3 is TGTGCCAGCAGCGTAGTGAGCGGGGAGAATTCACCCCTCCACTTT.

The V call is TRBV4-1, the J call TRBJ2-1; 9 bases are a match to TRBD2. Looked up from germline, CDR1 is MGHRA and CDR2 is YSYEKL. The CDR3 is made up of 15 amino acids. Trimming at V came to 2 bases and at J to 10 bases, leaving 9 bases not matched to a gene. CDR3 DNA: TGCGCCAGCAGCCAAATAGCGGGAGCCCTCTCGGAGCAGTTCTTC. This gives the protein CASSQIAGALSEQFF.

This chain links TRBV11-2 with TRBJ1-4, with 10 bases matching TRBD1. The J segment lost 11 bases and the V segment lost 5 bases, leaving 5 bases of the junction unmatched. The CDR3 spans 13 residues. The germline V gene has CDR1 SGHAT and CDR2 FQNNGV. CDR3 protein: CASSPRQGAKLFF. Written as DNA, the CDR3 is TGTGCCAGCAGCCCTCGACAGGGGGCGAAACTGTTTTTT.

V gene TRBV19 combines with J gene TRBJ2-7, with 7 bases identical to TRBD2. The CDR3 runs 14 residues. Trimming at V came to 2 bases and at J to 3 bases, leaving 4 bases not matched to a gene. Germline V lookup: CDR1 LNHDA, CDR2 SQIVND (reference sequence). As DNA, the CDR3 is TGTGCCAGTAGTATAAGCGGGATGGGCTACGAGCAGTACTTC. Its protein is CASSISGMGYEQYF.

V gene TRBV5-6 combines with J gene TRBJ1-1, with D perhaps matching TRBD1 (6 bases). The V gene's germline CDR1 is SGHDT and CDR2 YYEEEE. The CDR3 runs to 15 residues. Trimming took off 4 bases at V and 4 bases at J, with 17 bases between the two ends. CDR3 bases: TGTGCCAGCAGCCCAATCGGACAGAAAGTCACTGAAGCTTTCTTT. It codes for CASSPIGQKVTEAFF.

The genes are TRBV10-3 and TRBJ1-2, with 8 bases that match TRBD1. The length of the CDR3 is 16 residues. Germline assignment: CDR1 ENHRY and CDR2 SYGVKD. Trimming cost V 3 bases and J 6 bases; bases outside gene matches: 12. CDR3 sequence: CAISDPRAQGVDGYTF. CDR3 coding DNA: TGTGCCATCAGTGACCCCCGGGCACAGGGGGTCGATGGCTACACCTTC.

The genes are TRBV11-2 and TRBJ1-5; D might be TRBD1 (6 bases). The CDR3 totals 14 residues. The germline V gene has CDR1 SGHAT and CDR2 FQNNGV. Trimming cost V 5 bases and J 1 base, with 9 bases left between them. CDR3 amino acids: CASSNTGSNQPQHF. CDR3 sequence (DNA): TGTGCCAGCAGCAATACAGGGAGCAATCAGCCCCAGCATTTT.

The J gene is TRBJ2-7, the V gene TRBV6-5; TRBD2 might be the D (7 bases). There are 15 residues in the CDR3. Trimming cost V 6 bases and J 4 bases, with 19 bases left between them. Looked up from germline, CDR1 is MNHEY and CDR2 is SVGAGI. CDR3 nucleotides: TGTGCCAGCAGCTATGGCGGGGGCTATGGGTACGAGCAGTACTTC. Its translation is CASSYGGGYGYEQYF.

The chain joins TRBV5-1 to TRBJ2-5; 8 bases map to TRBD1. The V gene's germline CDR1 is SGHRS and CDR2 YFSETQ. CDR3 length: 16 amino acids. Trimming removed 0 bases from V and 5 bases from J; junction bases left unmatched: 9. The CDR3 DNA is TGCGCCAGCAGCTTGGGCGGGACAGGAGGCGCGGAGACCCAGTACTTC. It specifies CASSLGGTGGAETQYF.

The chain has TRBV7-9 and TRBJ2-1; D gene ambiguous. V was cut by 1 base and J by 7 bases, with 14 bases left in between. Germline-derived CDR1 and CDR2 are SEHNR and FQNEAQ (reference sequence). The CDR3 totals 15 residues. Here the CDR3 DNA reads TGTGCCAGCAGCTTAGGGCTAGACTTCCGGAATGAGCAGTTCTTC. Residues: CASSLGLDFRNEQFF.

In regard to this clone: An end of the junction differs from the germline gene, which may be a read error. This chain links TRBV9 with TRBJ2-1; TRBD2 might be the D (6 bases). The CDR3 consists of 14 residues. Germline V gives CDR1 SGDLS, CDR2 YYNGEE. The CDR3 DNA is TGTGCCAGCAGCCCTGGGACTTCCTCCAATGAGCAGTTCTTC. Its protein product is CASSPGTSSNEQFF.

The genes are TRBV9 and TRBJ1-6; TRBD1 matches at 9 bases. Germline V CDR1 and CDR2: SGDLS, YYNGEE. The junction had 4 bases not matched to a gene; V was cut back by 4 bases and J by 8 bases. This CDR3 region has 14 residues. CDR3 region: CASSSRQGDSPLHF. CDR3 DNA: TGTGCCAGCAGCTCCCGACAGGGGGATTCACCCCTCCACTTT.